Listed below are T cell receptor beta chains from one sample, sequenced in a study of monozygotic twins with inflammatory bowel disease. TCRdb re-called the 5' RACE reads and gives one entry per CDR3 protein, without DNA. This repertoire includes approximately 400,000 distinct CDR3 sequences. Sequenced sample: blood. These receptor sequences come from a human donor with ulcerative colitis or Crohn's disease, or a healthy co-twin of an affected twin (not recorded which). CDR3s include the opening cysteine and the closing phenylalanine or tryptophan.

CDR3: CASSPGTSGKWADTQYF
J: TRBJ2-3
V: TRBV9

CDR3: CASTTLGQVKYTQYF
J: TRBJ2-3
V: TRBV28

CDR3: CASSLPLAGLTGELFF
J: TRBJ2-2
V: TRBV4-1

CDR3: CASGQLRAETQYF
J: TRBJ2-5
V: TRBV7-7

CDR3: CASGRDQGQGDEQFF
J: TRBJ2-1
V: TRBV12-5

CDR3: CASSLTVLNSGANVLTF
J: TRBJ2-6
V: TRBV7-3

CDR3: CSAMPGASTDTQYF
J: TRBJ2-3
V: TRBV20-1

CDR3: CASTDGHVSYNEQFF
J: TRBJ2-1
V: TRBV5-1

CDR3: CASSENKLYGYTF
J: TRBJ1-2
V: TRBV6-1

CDR3: CASSRPSTGNTEAFF
J: TRBJ1-1
V: TRBV6-2/TRBV6-3

CDR3: CASSASLDKLFF
J: TRBJ1-4
V: TRBV5-1

CDR3: CSARDGTYNEQFF
J: TRBJ2-1
V: TRBV20-1

CDR3: CASSIHTYNEQFF
J: TRBJ2-1
V: TRBV19

CDR3: CASSPYASGPPETQYF
J: TRBJ2-5
V: TRBV7-2

CDR3: CASSSGLGSSEAFF
J: TRBJ1-1
V: TRBV12-3/TRBV12-4

CDR3: CASSLPGGYNEQFF
J: TRBJ2-1
V: TRBV5-6

CDR3: CASSLADRGTTNEKLLF
J: TRBJ1-4
V: TRBV7-9

CDR3: CASSPGQSSNYGYTF
J: TRBJ1-2
V: TRBV5-1

CDR3: CASRGTGKTGELFF
J: TRBJ2-2
V: TRBV6-1

CDR3: CASSARGGSGSPLHF
J: TRBJ1-6
V: TRBV9

CDR3: CSVGRQETYNEQFF
J: TRBJ2-1
V: TRBV29-1

CDR3: CASSLEGGGPGNTIYF
J: TRBJ1-3
V: TRBV5-1

CDR3: CASSFGTGREKLFF
J: TRBJ1-4
V: TRBV7-9

CDR3: CASSPTGGRQEETQYF
J: TRBJ2-5
V: TRBV9

CDR3: CSARPGQAHTDTQYF
J: TRBJ2-3
V: TRBV20-1

CDR3: CSVRQQGVYGYTF
J: TRBJ1-2
V: TRBV29-1

CDR3: CASSQVLRDRQDDGYTF
J: TRBJ1-2
V: TRBV3-1

CDR3: CASSLDGGYTEAFF
J: TRBJ1-1
V: TRBV7-6